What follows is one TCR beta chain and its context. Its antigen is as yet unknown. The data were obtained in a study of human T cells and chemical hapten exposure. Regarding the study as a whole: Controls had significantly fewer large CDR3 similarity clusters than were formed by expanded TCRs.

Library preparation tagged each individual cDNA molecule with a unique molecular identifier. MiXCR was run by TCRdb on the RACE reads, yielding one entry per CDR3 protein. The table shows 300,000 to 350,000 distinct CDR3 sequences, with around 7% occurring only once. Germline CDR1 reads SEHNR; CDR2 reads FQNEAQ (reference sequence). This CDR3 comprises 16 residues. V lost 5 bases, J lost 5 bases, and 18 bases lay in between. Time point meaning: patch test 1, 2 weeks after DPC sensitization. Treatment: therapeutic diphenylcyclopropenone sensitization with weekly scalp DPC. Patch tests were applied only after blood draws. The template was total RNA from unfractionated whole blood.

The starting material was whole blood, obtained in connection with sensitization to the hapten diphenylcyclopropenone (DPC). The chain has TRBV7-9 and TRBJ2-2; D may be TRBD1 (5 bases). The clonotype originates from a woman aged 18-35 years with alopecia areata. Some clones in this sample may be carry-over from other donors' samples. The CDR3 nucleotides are TGTGCCAGCAGCCCTCTCATCCGAAGACAGACCGGGGAGCTGTTTTTT. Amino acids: CASSPLIRRQTGELFF. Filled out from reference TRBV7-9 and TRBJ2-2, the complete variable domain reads DTGVSQNPRHKITKRGQNVTFRCDPISEHNRLYWYRQTLGQGPEFLTYFQNEAQLEKSRLLSDRFSAERPKGSFSTLEIQRTEQGDSAMYLCASSPLIRRQTGELFFGEGSRLTVL.